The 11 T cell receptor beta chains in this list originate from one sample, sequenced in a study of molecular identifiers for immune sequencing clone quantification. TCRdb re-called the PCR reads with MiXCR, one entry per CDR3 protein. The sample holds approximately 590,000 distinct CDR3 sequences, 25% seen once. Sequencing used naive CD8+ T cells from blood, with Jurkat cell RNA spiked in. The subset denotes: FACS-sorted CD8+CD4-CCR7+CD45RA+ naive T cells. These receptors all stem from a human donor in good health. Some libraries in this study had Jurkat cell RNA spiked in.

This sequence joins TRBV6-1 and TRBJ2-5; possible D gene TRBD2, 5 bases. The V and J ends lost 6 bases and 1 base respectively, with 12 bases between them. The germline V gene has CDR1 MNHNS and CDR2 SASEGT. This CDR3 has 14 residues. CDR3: CASRVLEIQETQYF. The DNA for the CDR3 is TGTGCCAGCAGAGTACTAGAGATCCAAGAGACCCAGTACTTC.

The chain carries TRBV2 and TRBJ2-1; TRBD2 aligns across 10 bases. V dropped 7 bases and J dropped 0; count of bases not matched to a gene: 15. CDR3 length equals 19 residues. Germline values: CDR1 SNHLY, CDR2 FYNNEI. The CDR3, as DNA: TGTGCCAGCAAGGTAGCGGGAGGCAGAGACCCGAGCTCCTACAATGAGCAGTTCTTC. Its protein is CASKVAGGRDPSSYNEQFF.

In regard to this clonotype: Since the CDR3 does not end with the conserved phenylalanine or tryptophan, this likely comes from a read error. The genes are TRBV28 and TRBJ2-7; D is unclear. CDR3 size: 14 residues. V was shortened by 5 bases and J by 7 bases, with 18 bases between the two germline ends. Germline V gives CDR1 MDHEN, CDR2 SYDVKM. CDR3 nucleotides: TGTGCCAGCAGTCCTCGGACCCCGCTTGATGAGCAGTACCTC. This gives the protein CASSPRTPLDEQYL.

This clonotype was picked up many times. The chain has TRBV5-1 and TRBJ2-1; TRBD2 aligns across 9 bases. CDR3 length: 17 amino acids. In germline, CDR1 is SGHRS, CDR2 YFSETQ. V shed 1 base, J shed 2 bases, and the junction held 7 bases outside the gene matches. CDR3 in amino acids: CASSLSSGRPPYNEQFF. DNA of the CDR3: TGCGCCAGCAGCTTGTCGAGCGGGAGGCCCCCCTACAATGAGCAGTTCTTC. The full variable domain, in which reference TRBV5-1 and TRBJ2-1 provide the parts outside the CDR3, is KAGVTQTPRYLIKTRGQQVTLSCSPISGHRSVSWYQQTPGQGLQFLFEYFSETQRNKGNFPGRFSGRQFSNSRSEMNVSTLELGDSALYLCASSLSSGRPPYNEQFFGPGTRLTVL.

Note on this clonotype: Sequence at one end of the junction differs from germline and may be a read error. The CDR3 protein is CASSLGESHTEALF. CDR3 nucleotides: TGCGCCAGCAGCTTGGGGGAATCGCACACTGAAGCTCTCTTT. The V gene is TRBV5-1, the J gene TRBJ1-1; D is uncertain. This CDR3 region has 14 residues. Germline CDR1 reads SGHRS; CDR2 reads YFSETQ.

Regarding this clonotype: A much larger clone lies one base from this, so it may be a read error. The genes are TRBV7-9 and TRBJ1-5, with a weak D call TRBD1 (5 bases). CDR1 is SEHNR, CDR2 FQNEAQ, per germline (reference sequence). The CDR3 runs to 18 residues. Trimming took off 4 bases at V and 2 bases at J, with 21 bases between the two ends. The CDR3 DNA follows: TGTGCCAGCAGCTCGGCGGCTGAATCGAGGGGACGCAATCAGCCCCAGCATTTT. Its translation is CASSSAAESRGRNQPQHF. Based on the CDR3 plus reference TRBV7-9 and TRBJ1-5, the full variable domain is DTGVSQNPRHKITKRGQNVTFRCDPISEHNRLYWYRQTLGQGPEFLTYFQNEAQLEKSRLLSDRFSAERPKGSFSTLEIQRTEQGDSAMYLCASSSAAESRGRNQPQHFGDGTRLSIL.

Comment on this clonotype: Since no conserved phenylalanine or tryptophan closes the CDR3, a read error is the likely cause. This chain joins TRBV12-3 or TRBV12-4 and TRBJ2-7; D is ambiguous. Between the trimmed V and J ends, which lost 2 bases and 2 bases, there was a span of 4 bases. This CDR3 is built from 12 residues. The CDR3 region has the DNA TGTGCCAGCAGTTTAAGGGCCTACGAGCAGTACTCC. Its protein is CASSLRAYEQYS.

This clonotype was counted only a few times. The CDR3 sequence: CASSVAGGTYEQYF. The CDR3 region has the DNA TGTGCCAGCAGCGTAGCAGGCGGTACATACGAGCAGTACTTC. The chain is built from TRBV9 and TRBJ2-7; D is ambiguous. This CDR3 spans 14 amino acids. V gave up 0 bases and J gave up 4 bases, with 11 bases separating them. CDR1 and CDR2 (germline): SGDLS, YYNGEE. Full variable domain (remainder filled in from reference TRBV9 and TRBJ2-7): DSGVTQTPKHLITATGQRVTLRCSPRSGDLSVYWYQQSLDQGLQFLIQYYNGEERAKGNILERFSAQQFPDLHSELNLSSLELGDSALYFCASSVAGGTYEQYFGPGTRLTVT.

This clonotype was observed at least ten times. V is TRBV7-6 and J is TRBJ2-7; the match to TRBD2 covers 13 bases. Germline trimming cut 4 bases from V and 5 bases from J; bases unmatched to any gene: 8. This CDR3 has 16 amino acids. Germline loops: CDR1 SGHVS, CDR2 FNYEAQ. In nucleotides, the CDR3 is TGTGCCAGCAGCTCCGGACTAGCGGGAGTTATGGACGAGCAGTACTTC. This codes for CASSSGLAGVMDEQYF.

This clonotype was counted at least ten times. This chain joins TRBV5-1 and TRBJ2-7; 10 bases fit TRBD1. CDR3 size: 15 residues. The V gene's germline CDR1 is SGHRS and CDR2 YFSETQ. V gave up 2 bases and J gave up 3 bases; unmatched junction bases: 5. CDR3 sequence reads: CASSFNDRGLYEQYF. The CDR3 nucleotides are TGCGCCAGCAGCTTCAACGACAGGGGGCTCTACGAGCAGTACTTC.

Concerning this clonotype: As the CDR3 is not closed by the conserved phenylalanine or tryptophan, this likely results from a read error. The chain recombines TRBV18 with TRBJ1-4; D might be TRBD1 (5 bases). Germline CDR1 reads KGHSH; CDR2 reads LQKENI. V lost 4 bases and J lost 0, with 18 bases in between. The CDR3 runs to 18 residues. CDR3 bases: TGTGCCAGCTCACTCACCCAACAGGCCTCAGCAACTAATGAAAAACTGTTTCTT. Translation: CASSLTQQASATNEKLFL.